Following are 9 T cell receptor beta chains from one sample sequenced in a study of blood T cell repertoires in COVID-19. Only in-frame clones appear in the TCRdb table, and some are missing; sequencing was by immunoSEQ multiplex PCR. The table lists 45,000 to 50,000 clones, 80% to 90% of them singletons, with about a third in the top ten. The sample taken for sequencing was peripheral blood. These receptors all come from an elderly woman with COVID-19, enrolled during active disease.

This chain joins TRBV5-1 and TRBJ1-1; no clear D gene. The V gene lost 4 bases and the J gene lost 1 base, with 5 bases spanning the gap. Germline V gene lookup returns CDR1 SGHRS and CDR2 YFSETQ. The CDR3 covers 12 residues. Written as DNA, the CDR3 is TGCGCCAGCAGCGAACAGAACACTGAAGCTTTCTTT. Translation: CASSEQNTEAFF. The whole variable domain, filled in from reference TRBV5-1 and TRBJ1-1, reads KAGVTQTPRYLIKTRGQQVTLSCSPISGHRSVSWYQQTPGQGLQFLFEYFSETQRNKGNFPGRFSGRQFSNSRSEMNVSTLELGDSALYLCASSEQNTEAFFGQGTRLTVV.

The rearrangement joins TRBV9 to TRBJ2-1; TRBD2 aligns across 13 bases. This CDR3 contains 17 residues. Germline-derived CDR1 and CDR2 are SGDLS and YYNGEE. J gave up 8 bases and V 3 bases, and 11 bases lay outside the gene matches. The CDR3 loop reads CASSATSGLAGWDEQFF. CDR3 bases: TGTGCCAGCAGCGCAACCTCGGGACTAGCGGGATGGGATGAGCAGTTCTTC.

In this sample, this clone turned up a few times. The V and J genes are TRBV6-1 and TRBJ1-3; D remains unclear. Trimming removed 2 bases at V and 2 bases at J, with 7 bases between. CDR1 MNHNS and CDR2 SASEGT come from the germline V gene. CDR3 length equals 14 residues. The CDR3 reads CASSEWAPGNTIYF. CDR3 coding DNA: TGTGCCAGCAGTGAATGGGCTCCTGGAAACACCATATATTTT.

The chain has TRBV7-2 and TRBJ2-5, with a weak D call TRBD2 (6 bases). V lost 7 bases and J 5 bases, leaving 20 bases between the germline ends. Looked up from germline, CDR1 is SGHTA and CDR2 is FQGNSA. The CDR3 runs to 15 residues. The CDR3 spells CASTRSRGREETQYF. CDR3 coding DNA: TGTGCCAGCACCAGGTCGAGGGGCCGGGAGGAGACCCAGTACTTC.

This chain's CDR3 is CASSFGSTGNYGYTF. The CDR3 region has the DNA TGCGCCAGCAGCTTTGGCTCGACAGGGAACTATGGCTACACCTTC. This chain uses TRBV5-1 with TRBJ1-2, with 7 bases fitting TRBD1. The CDR3 sequence is 15 residues long. The germline V gene has CDR1 SGHRS and CDR2 YFSETQ. J gave up 2 bases and V 2 bases, and 6 bases lay outside the gene matches. Filled out from reference TRBV5-1 and TRBJ1-2, the complete variable domain reads KAGVTQTPRYLIKTRGQQVTLSCSPISGHRSVSWYQQTPGQGLQFLFEYFSETQRNKGNFPGRFSGRQFSNSRSEMNVSTLELGDSALYLCASSFGSTGNYGYTFGSGTRLTVV.

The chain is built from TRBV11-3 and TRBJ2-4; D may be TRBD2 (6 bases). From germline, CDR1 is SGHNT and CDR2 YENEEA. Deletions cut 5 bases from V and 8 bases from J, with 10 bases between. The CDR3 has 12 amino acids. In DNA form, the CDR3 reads TGTGCCAGCAGCCGGACTAAGGACATTCAGTACTTC. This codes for CASSRTKDIQYF.

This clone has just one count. For the CDR3, the DNA is TGTGCCAGCTCAACGGGACAGTACATGAACACTGAAGCTTTCTTT. Translated: CASSTGQYMNTEAFF. This chain uses TRBV18 with TRBJ1-1; TRBD1 aligns across 7 bases. The CDR3 covers 15 residues. Trimming at V came to 5 bases and at J to 0 bases, leaving 6 bases not matched to a gene. Germline loops: CDR1 KGHSH, CDR2 LQKENI.

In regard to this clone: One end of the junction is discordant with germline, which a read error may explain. DNA for the CDR3: TGTGCCAGCAGCTTAGAGGACAGGGAAGCCCGCTGG. Its protein is CASSLEDREARW. The V gene is TRBV7-9, the J gene TRBJ2-7, with 8 bases fitting TRBD1. This CDR3 spans 12 amino acids. Germline V lookup: CDR1 SEHNR, CDR2 FQNEAQ (reference sequence).

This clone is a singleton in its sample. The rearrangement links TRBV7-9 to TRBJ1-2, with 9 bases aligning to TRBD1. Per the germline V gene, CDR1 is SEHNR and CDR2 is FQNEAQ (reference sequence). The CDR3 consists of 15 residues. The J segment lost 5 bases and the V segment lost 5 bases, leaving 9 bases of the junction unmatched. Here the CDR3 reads CASSPVRDRAYGYTF. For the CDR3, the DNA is TGTGCCAGCAGCCCCGTCCGGGACAGGGCGTATGGCTACACCTTC.